The 26 T cell receptor beta chains in this list originate from one sample, sequenced in a study of T cell responses to AZD1222 COVID-19 vaccine. Sequenced by immunoSEQ multiplex PCR; TCRdb stores in-frame clones only, minus some. This table holds fewer than 50,000 clones, 60% to 85% found once. The sequences come from peripheral blood, collected on day 0 of AZD1222 vaccination. These receptors all come from an adult in good health.

A single count supports this clone. The chain carries TRBV6-6 and TRBJ1-5; 7 bases are a match to TRBD1. Trimming at V came to 6 bases and at J to 5 bases, leaving 10 bases not matched to a gene. This CDR3 has 15 amino acids. Germline V gene lookup returns CDR1 MNHNY and CDR2 SVGAGI (reference sequence). The CDR3 coding sequence is TGTGCCAGCAGGCACACAGGGGTAGGGGATCAGCCCCAGCATTTT. Encoded protein: CASRHTGVGDQPQHF.

A few counts support this clone. The rearrangement uses TRBV20-1 and TRBJ2-5; D ambiguous. CDR1 and CDR2 from the germline V gene are DFQATT and SNEGSKA (reference sequence). Trimming cost V 2 bases and J 2 bases, with 0 bases left between them. This CDR3 is 10 amino acids long. CDR3 region: CSARQETQYF. CDR3 nucleotides: TGCAGTGCTAGACAAGAGACCCAGTACTTC.

Only one count was recorded for this clone. The rearrangement links TRBV2 to TRBJ2-3; 7 nucleotides match TRBD2. This CDR3 has 13 residues. Germline CDR1 reads SNHLY; CDR2 reads FYNNEI. J was trimmed by 6 bases and V by 0 bases; bases with no gene match: 0. CDR3 region: CASSEAGGDTQYF. In DNA, the CDR3 is TGTGCCAGCAGTGAAGCCGGGGGGGATACGCAGTATTTT.

This rearrangement joins TRBV19 to TRBJ1-5; a possible D gene is TRBD1 (5 bases). The CDR3 is made up of 16 amino acids. Trimming removed 2 bases at V and 7 bases at J, with 18 bases between. CDR1 is LNHDA, CDR2 SQIVND, per germline (reference sequence). CDR3 coding DNA: TGTGCCAGTAGTATAACCTCCCAGGGTCTCGGACAGCCCCAGCATTTT. Encoded protein: CASSITSQGLGQPQHF.

In its sample, this clone was seen once. The J gene is TRBJ1-1, the V gene TRBV11-1, with TRBD1 as a possible D gene (5 bases). Per the germline V gene, CDR1 is SGHAT and CDR2 is FQDESV (reference sequence). V lost 3 bases and J lost 0, with 14 bases in between. The length of the CDR3 is 16 residues. The CDR3 spells CASSFQPGRLNTEAFF. The CDR3 nucleotides are TGTGCCAGCAGCTTCCAACCGGGACGCTTGAACACTGAAGCTTTCTTT.

The V and J genes are TRBV28 and TRBJ1-5; D remains unclear. This CDR3 has 13 residues. V lost 2 bases, J lost 1 base, and 3 bases lay in between. The germline V gene encodes CDR1 MDHEN and CDR2 SYDVKM. CDR3 in DNA: TGTGCCAGCAGTTTAAGCAGCAATCAGCCCCAGCATTTT. It is translated as CASSLSSNQPQHF.

V gene TRBV5-6 combines with J gene TRBJ2-1; TRBD2 aligns across 12 bases. J was trimmed by 2 bases and V by 4 bases; bases with no gene match: 7. This CDR3 has 17 amino acids. Per the germline V gene, CDR1 is SGHDT and CDR2 is YYEEEE. CDR3 in amino acids: CASSPGLAGWAYNEQFF. The CDR3 coding sequence is TGTGCCAGCAGCCCAGGACTAGCGGGATGGGCCTACAATGAGCAGTTCTTC.

This sequence joins TRBV5-6 and TRBJ1-2; 7 nucleotides align to TRBD1. The V segment lost 0 bases and the J segment 5 bases; nucleotides outside the gene matches: 1. The CDR3 totals 13 residues. Germline CDR1 is SGHDT and CDR2 is YYEEEE. Written as DNA, the CDR3 is TGTGCCAGCAGCTTGGCAGGGGGGTATGGCTACACCTTC. Protein: CASSLAGGYGYTF.

The rearrangement joins TRBV28 to TRBJ1-2, with 8 bases aligning to TRBD1. V lost 3 bases to trimming and J lost 8 bases; unmatched junction nucleotides: 8. CDR3 length: 14 amino acids. CDR1 is MDHEN and CDR2 is SYDVKM in the germline V gene. DNA of the CDR3: TGTGCCAGCAGTTTCTTACGGACAGGGCTGGGCTACACCTTC. Its protein is CASSFLRTGLGYTF.

This clone was counted once. The rearrangement joins TRBV7-9 to TRBJ1-6, with D possibly TRBD1 on 5 matching bases. The V gene lost 5 bases and the J gene lost 5 bases, with 22 bases spanning the gap. Germline V gene lookup returns CDR1 SEHNR and CDR2 FQNEAQ (reference sequence). The CDR3 runs to 18 residues. CDR3 nucleotides: TGTGCCAGCAGCCAAGGGTCGGTGGGGGTTGGGGATAATTCACCCCTCCACTTT. Residues: CASSQGSVGVGDNSPLHF.

The chain recombines TRBV30 with TRBJ1-5; D remains unclear. The germline CDR1 and CDR2 sequences are GTSNPN and SVGIG (reference sequence). Trimming took off 0 bases at V and 7 bases at J, with 7 bases between the two ends. This CDR3 has 12 residues. CDR3 bases: TGTGCCTGGAGTGTCCCGGGACAGCCCCAGCATTTT. Amino acids: CAWSVPGQPQHF.

V and J are TRBV7-8 and TRBJ2-2; D remains ambiguous. This CDR3 region has 13 residues. CDR1 SGHVS and CDR2 FQNEAQ come from the germline V gene. The germline V and J ends were trimmed by 10 bases and 5 bases, with 14 bases remaining between them. CDR3 in amino acids: CATAFRRTGELFF. The CDR3 coding sequence is TGTGCCACCGCGTTTAGACGTACCGGGGAGCTGTTTTTT. The full variable domain, completed using reference TRBV7-8 and TRBJ2-2, is GAGVSQSPRYKVAKRGQDVALRCDPISGHVSLFWYQQALGQGPEFLTYFQNEAQLDKSGLPSDRFFAERPEGSVSTLKIQRTQQEDSAVYLCATAFRRTGELFFGEGSRLTVL.

In its sample, this clone ranks as medium-sized. This chain uses TRBV3-1 (or the pseudogene TRBV3-2) with TRBJ2-5; D not resolved. The germline V and J ends were trimmed by 5 bases and 4 bases, with 17 bases remaining between them. Germline CDR1 reads LGHDT; CDR2 reads YNNKEL (reference sequence). CDR3 length equals 15 residues. CDR3 DNA sequence: TGTGCCAGCAGCTTCCCGTCTGCCCGGGCAGAGACCCAGTACTTC. It specifies CASSFPSARAETQYF.

This clone was seen only a few times. This chain connects TRBV3-1 (or the pseudogene TRBV3-2) to TRBJ2-2; D uncertain. Germline CDR1 reads LGHDT; CDR2 reads YNNKEL (reference sequence). The CDR3 has 14 amino acids. The V gene lost 1 base and the J gene lost 3 bases, with 6 bases spanning the gap. In nucleotides, the CDR3 is TGTGCCAGCAGCCAAGTCGGGCACACCGGGGAGCTGTTTTTT. Its protein is CASSQVGHTGELFF.

V gene TRBV7-2 combines with J gene TRBJ1-5; maybe TRBD1 (6 bases). V was trimmed by 5 bases and J by 3 bases, leaving 11 bases between them. Germline V CDR1 and CDR2: SGHTA, FQGNSA. The length of the CDR3 is 14 residues. Here the CDR3 DNA reads TGTGCCAGCAGCCTCACAGGGTTCAATCAGCCCCAGCATTTT. Translating it yields CASSLTGFNQPQHF.

The DNA for the CDR3 is TGTGCCAGCAGCCCCCCGCTCCGGGTGCGCTCACCCCTCCACTTT. This sequence encodes CASSPPLRVRSPLHF. J is TRBJ1-6 and V is TRBV5-6; unclear D gene. This CDR3 spans 15 amino acids. Germline V gene lookup returns CDR1 SGHDT and CDR2 YYEEEE. V lost 4 bases to trimming and J lost 10 bases, with 18 bases between them.

This clone was detected a few times. The rearrangement links TRBV18 to TRBJ1-1; TRBD1 aligns across 7 bases. Per germline, CDR1 KGHSH and CDR2 LQKENI. CDR3 size: 15 residues. The V gene end was trimmed by 1 base and the J gene end by 11 bases; junction bases not matched to a gene: 13. The CDR3: CASSPLSDRANHAFF. The CDR3 DNA reads TGTGCCAGCTCACCACTCTCCGACAGGGCAAACCATGCTTTCTTT.

The genes are TRBV18 and TRBJ2-2; 7 bases match TRBD1. CDR1 KGHSH and CDR2 LQKENI come from the germline V gene. CDR3 length: 18 amino acids. The junction had 12 bases not matched to a gene; V was cut back by 4 bases and J by 1 base. The CDR3 loop is CASSRRELRQGNTGELFF. The CDR3 bases are TGTGCCAGCTCACGTCGTGAGTTGAGACAGGGGAACACCGGGGAGCTGTTTTTT.

The chain carries TRBV28 and TRBJ1-5; 7 nucleotides line up with TRBD1. Germline V gene sequence: CDR1 MDHEN, CDR2 SYDVKM. The CDR3 runs to 14 residues. Unmatched junction bases numbered 7, after V lost 7 bases and J lost 4 bases. CDR3 DNA sequence: TGTGCCAGCACCAGAGGGGGCGGAAATCAGCCCCAGCATTTT. Residues: CASTRGGGNQPQHF. Filled out from reference TRBV28 and TRBJ1-5, the complete variable domain reads DVKVTQSSRYLVKRTGEKVFLECVQDMDHENMFWYRQDPGLGLRLIYFSYDVKMKEKGDIPEGYSVSREKKERFSLILESASTNQTSMYLCASTRGGGNQPQHFGDGTRLSIL.

This clone has only a few counts. The V gene is TRBV29-1, the J gene TRBJ1-1; 11 bases line up with TRBD1. Germline CDR1 reads SQVTM; CDR2 reads ANQGSEA. This CDR3 is built from 15 residues. V was pared by 4 bases and J by 5 bases, with 9 bases of the junction left unmatched. This CDR3 reads CSVGTGGAPRTEAFF. CDR3 bases: TGCAGCGTTGGGACAGGGGGCGCCCCGAGGACTGAAGCTTTCTTT. Together with reference TRBV29-1 and TRBJ1-1, the CDR3 gives the full variable domain: SAVISQKPSRDICQRGTSLTIQCQVDSQVTMMFWYRQQPGQSLTLIATANQGSEATYESGFVIDKFPISRPNLTFSTLTVSNMSPEDSSIYLCSVGTGGAPRTEAFFGQGTRLTVV.

This chain uses TRBV11-2 with TRBJ2-1; 8 bases fit TRBD2. The V segment lost 1 base and the J segment 4 bases; nucleotides outside the gene matches: 6. The germline V gene has CDR1 SGHAT and CDR2 FQNNGV. The CDR3 length is 16 residues. DNA of the CDR3: TGTGCCAGCAGCTTAGTTGGTAGCGGGGTTTACAATGAGCAGTTCTTC. This translates into CASSLVGSGVYNEQFF.

The CDR3 here is CASSLGSPPFDYGYTF. The CDR3 nucleotides read TGTGCCAGCAGTTTGGGCAGCCCCCCTTTTGACTATGGCTACACCTTC. This sequence joins TRBV6-5 and TRBJ1-2; D is unresolved. The V gene's germline CDR1 is MNHEY and CDR2 SVGAGI. The V gene lost 4 bases and the J gene lost 3 bases, with 18 bases spanning the gap. CDR3 length equals 16 residues.

This clone counts as medium-sized. The chain couples TRBV20-1 to TRBJ2-1, with a weak D call TRBD2 (7 bases). The germline gives CDR1 DFQATT, CDR2 SNEGSKA (reference sequence). The V end was cut by 3 bases, the J end by 12 bases, with 24 bases between. The CDR3 spans 15 residues. In DNA, the CDR3 is TGCAGTGCTAGTGGAGGAGCGGGAAGGGGGGCAGCGCAGTTCTTC. Encoded protein: CSASGGAGRGAAQFF.

This clone was observed a handful of times. The chain links TRBV11-2 to TRBJ2-6; D is unresolved. The CDR3 loop spans 16 amino acids. Trimming pared 4 bases from V and 2 bases from J, leaving 12 bases between. The germline gives CDR1 SGHAT, CDR2 FQNNGV. The CDR3 DNA reads TGTGCCAGCAGCTCCCCCACCAGTCCTGGGGCCAACGTCCTGACTTTC. Translating it yields CASSSPTSPGANVLTF. The full variable domain, with the rest looked up from reference TRBV11-2 and TRBJ2-6, is EAGVAQSPRYKIIEKRQSVAFWCNPISGHATLYWYQQILGQGPKLLIQFQNNGVVDDSQLPKDRFSAERLKGVDSTLKIQPAKLEDSAVYLCASSSPTSPGANVLTFGAGSRLTVL.

This chain links TRBV7-9 with TRBJ1-1, with D possibly TRBD1 on 5 matching bases. Germline V gene sequence: CDR1 SEHNR, CDR2 FQNEAQ (reference sequence). V was clipped by 5 bases and J by 9 bases, with 10 bases between them. The CDR3 length is 11 residues. DNA for the CDR3: TGTGCCAGCAGCGAGGGACCTAAAGCTTTCTTT. Encoded protein: CASSEGPKAFF.

The CDR3 DNA is TGTGCCAGCAGCTCTCGACAGGCCGAGAACACCGGGGAGCTGTTTTTT. It is translated as CASSSRQAENTGELFF. The chain uses TRBV7-6 and TRBJ2-2; tentative D call: TRBD1 (6 bases). Germline CDR1 reads SGHVS; CDR2 reads FNYEAQ. V shed 4 bases and J shed 1 base, with 13 bases lying between them. The CDR3 is 16 residues long.